A selection of T cell receptor beta chains follows, all from one sample in a study of OX40 agonist ivuxolimab in advanced cancers. TCRdb's copy holds only in-frame clones and misses some; the assay was immunoSEQ multiplex PCR. The table has tens of thousands of clones, roughly 91% seen once; the top ten hold 0.33%. This material consisted of CD4+ or CD8+ T cells sorted from blood, taken in a trial of the OX40 agonist ivuxolimab. The origin of the receptors is an adult with an advanced solid tumor such as melanoma, head and neck, liver or kidney cancer. The CDR3 runs from the conserved cysteine through the conserved F or W. A D gene is named only where the DNA matches it firmly. Clone sizes are given selectively: once, few, many, or a class where the clone is expanded.

abundance | j_gene | v_gene | len | d_gene | CDR3nt | CDR3aa
NA | TRBJ2-2 | TRBV7-3 | 13 | NA | TGTGCCAGCAGCTTAGCGCTGACCGGGGAGCTGTTTTTT | CASSLALTGELFF
NA | TRBJ1-1 | TRBV2 | 15 | NA | TGTGCCAGCAGTGAAGAGTCAGGGACGAACACTGAAGCTTTCTTT | CASSEESGTNTEAFF
NA | TRBJ1-1 | TRBV27 | 16 | NA | TGTGCCAGCAGTTTATCGATGGGGGGCCTGAACACTGAAGCTTTCTTT | CASSLSMGGLNTEAFF
NA | TRBJ1-2 | TRBV11-2 | 11 | NA | TGTGCCAGCAGCCGCGGGCCTGGCTACACCTTC | CASSRGPGYTF
medium-sized | TRBJ2-1 | TRBV5-1 | 14 | NA | TGCGCCAGCAGCTTGGAACAGATCTACAATGAGCAGTTCTTC | CASSLEQIYNEQFF
NA | TRBJ1-2 | TRBV18 | 13 | NA | TGTGCCAGCTCACCTCCAGCCGGGGTGGGCTACACCTTC | CASSPPAGVGYTF
once | TRBJ2-7 | TRBV11-2 | 14 | TRBD1 | TGTGCCAGCAGCCAGGGACAGGGTAATCGCGAGCAGTACTTC | CASSQGQGNREQYF
NA | TRBJ2-6 | TRBV25-1 | 17 | NA | TGTGCCAGCAGTGATCCGAAGGGGCCAGCTGGGGCCAACGTCCTGACTTTC | CASSDPKGPAGANVLTF
NA | TRBJ1-3 | TRBV5-1 | 15 | NA | TGCGCCAGCAGCTTGACATCAGGCCCTGGAAACACCATATATTTT | CASSLTSGPGNTIYF
NA | TRBJ1-4 | TRBV7-2 | 15 | TRBD1 | TGTGCCAGCAGCTTAGTGGACAGGGGCTCCGAAAAACTGTTTTTT | CASSLVDRGSEKLFF
NA | TRBJ2-7 | TRBV2 | 15 | NA | TGTGCCAGCTTCCCCGGCCCCTCGGGGGCCTACGAGCAGTACTTC | CASFPGPSGAYEQYF
NA | TRBJ1-2 | TRBV28 | 14 | NA | TGTGCCAGCAGTCGCGCGGGTGACAGCTATGGCTACACCTTC | CASSRAGDSYGYTF
few | TRBJ1-1 | TRBV6-5 | 15 | NA | TGTGCCAGCAAATACGGGGGCAGGGAAAACGCTGAAGCTTTCTTT | CASKYGGRENAEAFF
NA | TRBJ1-5 | TRBV28 | 15 | TRBD1 | TGTGCCAGCAGAACAGGGGGCCCGTCTGTACAGCCCCAGCATTTT | CASRTGGPSVQPQHF
NA | TRBJ1-4 | TRBV6-6 | 13 | NA | TGTGCCAGCAGTTACCGTCTGGATGAAAAACTGTTTTTT | CASSYRLDEKLFF
NA | TRBJ1-4 | TRBV7-9 | 15 | TRBD1 | TGTGCCAGCAGCTCCGGAAGGGGGCTAGGTGAAAAACTGTTTTTT | CASSSGRGLGEKLFF
NA | TRBJ1-5 | TRBV2 | 14 | TRBD1 | TGTGCCAGCACCTCGGACAGGGGAGATCAGCCCCAGCATTTT | CASTSDRGDQPQHF
NA | TRBJ2-6 | TRBV27 | 14 | NA | TGTGCCAGCAGTGCCAGCTCTGGGGCCAACGTCCTGACTTTC | CASSASSGANVLTF
NA | TRBJ1-1 | TRBV5-1 | 14 | NA | TGCGCCAGCAGCCCGGCGAGTAGGAACACTGAAGCTTTCTTT | CASSPASRNTEAFF
NA | TRBJ1-5 | TRBV28 | 12 | NA | TGTGCCAGCTGTACAGGTCTTTTTGCCCAGCATTTT | CASCTGLFAQHF
once | TRBJ1-1 | TRBV6-5 | 16 | TRBD1 | TGTGCCAGCAGTTACTATGGACAGGGGGCTGGGACTGAAGCTTTCTTT | CASSYYGQGAGTEAFF
NA | TRBJ1-4 | TRBV18 | 13 | NA | TGTGCCAGCTCCCCTAGGGAGGACGAAAAACTGTTTTTT | CASSPREDEKLFF
NA | TRBJ2-7 | TRBV5-1 | 15 | NA | TGCGCCAGCAGCTTGGACGGACGTCAAGTTCGCGAGCAGTACTTC | CASSLDGRQVREQYF
once | TRBJ2-5 | TRBV5-4 | 13 | NA | TGTGCCAGCAGTTGGGGTGTGGTCGAGACCCAGTACTTC | CASSWGVVETQYF
NA | TRBJ2-2 | TRBV6-1 | 18 | TRBD1 | TGTGCCAGCAGTGCCAGGAAGGGACAGGGGGTTAACACCGGGGAGCTGTTTTTT | CASSARKGQGVNTGELFF
NA | TRBJ1-2 | TRBV14 | 15 | NA | TGTGCCAGCAGCCCCGGGGGGGCTGGTAACTATGGCTACACCTTC | CASSPGGAGNYGYTF
NA | TRBJ2-3 | TRBV6-1 | 15 | NA | TGTGCCAGCAGTGAACTGGTGGAAGGGACAGATACGCAGTATTTT | CASSELVEGTDTQYF
NA | TRBJ1-5 | TRBV18 | 17 | TRBD1 | TGTGCCAGCTCAAACGGAGGGACAGGGGCCAGCAATCAGCCCCAGCATTTT | CASSNGGTGASNQPQHF
NA | TRBJ2-7 | TRBV13 | 14 | NA | TGTGCCAGCAGCTTAGAAGGGGGGGCCTCCGAGCAGTACTTC | CASSLEGGASEQYF
NA | TRBJ1-1 | TRBV6-5 | 11 | NA | TGTGCCAGCACTAAGAACACTGAAGCTTTCTTT | CASTKNTEAFF
few | TRBJ1-3 | TRBV11-1 | 16 | TRBD1 | TGTGCCAGCAGCCTCCGAGACAGGGGGTATGGAAACACCATATATTTT | CASSLRDRGYGNTIYF
NA | TRBJ1-4 | TRBV30 | 14 | TRBD1 | TGTGCCTGGAGCCGGACAGGGGTTAATGAAAAACTGTTTTTT | CAWSRTGVNEKLFF
NA | TRBJ2-1 | TRBV5-1 | 15 | TRBD2 | TGCGCCAGCAGCTTGTCACTAGCGGTATACAATGAGCAGTTCTTC | CASSLSLAVYNEQFF
NA | TRBJ2-3 | TRBV7-2 | 15 | NA | TGTGCCAGCAGCTTAGTGGACATGGTCACAGATACGCAGTATTTT | CASSLVDMVTDTQYF
NA | TRBJ2-5 | TRBV18 | 12 | NA | TGTGCCAGCTCACCTCGTCCTGAGACCCAGTACTTC | CASSPRPETQYF
once | TRBJ2-7 | TRBV2 | 12 | TRBD1 | TGTGCCAGCAGCGGACAGGGCTACGAGCAGTACTTC | CASSGQGYEQYF
NA | TRBJ1-5 | TRBV19 | 17 | TRBD1 | TGTGCCAGTAGTATATTCCCGCAGGGGGCTCCTCAACAGCCCCAGCATTTT | CASSIFPQGAPQQPQHF
NA | TRBJ1-6 | TRBV27 | 16 | NA | TGTGCCAGCAGCCCAATCGAGAGGGGTCGGAATTCACCCCTCCACTTT | CASSPIERGRNSPLHF
NA | TRBJ2-3 | TRBV5-4 | 17 | TRBD2 | TGTGCCAGCAGCTTTGGGGGGTCTAGCGGAAGGGCAGATACGCAGTATTTT | CASSFGGSSGRADTQYF
NA | TRBJ2-1 | TRBV5-1 | 16 | NA | TGCGCCAGCAGCTTGGTGGAAGGGCGTCACTACAATGAGCAGTTCTTC | CASSLVEGRHYNEQFF
NA | TRBJ1-5 | TRBV5-6 | 15 | TRBD1 | TGTGCCAGCAGCCTCGACAGGGGGCTTAGTCAGCCCCAGCATTTT | CASSLDRGLSQPQHF
once | TRBJ1-1 | TRBV7-2 | 13 | NA | TGTGCCAGCAGCGCGGACGGGAACACTGAAGCTTTCTTT | CASSADGNTEAFF
NA | TRBJ1-2 | TRBV6-4 | 9 | NA | TGTGCCAGCAACTATGGCTACACCTTC | CASNYGYTF
NA | TRBJ2-3 | TRBV2 | 12 | NA | TGTGCCAGCGGGCGACTAACAGATACGCAGTATTTT | CASGRLTDTQYF
NA | TRBJ1-4 | TRBV28 | 14 | TRBD1 | TGTGCCAGCAGTCGCGGGACAGATAATGAAAAACTGTTTTTT | CASSRGTDNEKLFF
once | TRBJ2-3 | TRBV21-1 | 15 | NA | TGTGCCAGCAGCAAAGTGGGGGGACTGACAGATACGCAGTATTTT | CASSKVGGLTDTQYF
few | TRBJ1-2 | TRBV6-6 | 13 | NA | TGTGCCAGCAGCTGGGACGGTAACTATGGCTACACCTTC | CASSWDGNYGYTF
NA | TRBJ1-3 | TRBV30 | 14 | NA | TGTGCCTGGAGTGTAAGTTTCCAGAGAAACACCATATATTTT | CAWSVSFQRNTIYF
NA | TRBJ2-7 | TRBV9 | 18 | TRBD2 | TGTGCCAGCAGCGTAGCGCCCTGGGGTAGCGGGGGGGCTTCCGAGCAGTACTTC | CASSVAPWGSGGASEQYF
NA | TRBJ2-3 | TRBV6-4 | 14 | NA | TGTGCCAGCAGTTATGAACTGAGCACAGATACGCAGTATTTT | CASSYELSTDTQYF
NA | TRBJ1-2 | TRBV10-2 | 14 | NA | TGCGCCAGCAGTGAAGGGGGACCGGGGTATGGCTACACCTTC | CASSEGGPGYGYTF
once | TRBJ2-2 | TRBV5-1 | 16 | NA | TGCGCCAGCCGGAGCGGTGCGGGCCTTAACACCGGGGAGCTGTTTTTT | CASRSGAGLNTGELFF
NA | TRBJ2-5 | TRBV7-2 | 14 | NA | TGTGCCAGCAGCCCACCGGGGGTTCGGGAGACCCAGTACTTC | CASSPPGVRETQYF